The clone carrying this T cell receptor (beta chain) was found a few times. Its target is unknown. The TCRbeta library was prepared with unique molecular identifiers. Via MiXCR, TCRdb re-called the PCR reads, giving one row per CDR3 protein. The sample records under 850,000 distinct CDR3 sequences, 13% being singletons. Germline values: CDR1 MNHNS, CDR2 SASEGT. The V end was cut by 0 bases, the J end by 0 bases, with 8 bases between. The CDR3 contains 15 residues. These data belong to a study of T-cell reconstitution after alpha-beta-depleted transplantation in children. Study results and caveats: When one year had passed after transplant, most T-cell counts and diversity came from newly produced T cells.

The chain recombines TRBV6-1 with TRBJ1-1; D is ambiguous. Sequenced material: PBMCs, taken before TCRalphabeta/CD19-depleted stem cell transplant. The clonotype was recovered from a girl aged 2-10 years with congenital amegakaryocytic thrombocytopenia, due to receive a stem cell transplant. This CDR3 reads CASSEAVRMNTEAFF. In DNA form, the CDR3 reads TGTGCCAGCAGTGAAGCGGTCAGGATGAACACTGAAGCTTTCTTT.